The TCR beta chain described here comes from a study of T cells in Graves' hyperthyroidism and ophthalmopathy. About the study: Prior to any treatment, at the point of initial diagnosis, peripheral blood was collected. Study observations and caveats: Researchers found most expanded thyroid clonotypes above 0.001 in blood as well.

Template material for amplifying TCR beta CDR3 regions consisted of RNA transcripts. First-round RT-PCR with HTBI primers amplified the TCR CDR3 region. TCRdb analysed the multiplex PCR reads with MiXCR anew, one entry per CDR3 protein. Here the sample spans 550,000 to 800,000 distinct CDR3 sequences, about 18% being singletons. This clonotype was seen at least ten times. Its antigen is undetermined. Germline V gene lookup returns CDR1 SGHVS and CDR2 FQNEAQ. V gave up 1 base and J gave up 1 base, with 6 bases separating them. This CDR3 contains 14 residues. The sequenced sample was blood. The chain uses TRBV7-8 and TRBJ2-3; no clear D. This sequence originates from a man between 50 and 59 years old with Graves' hyperthyroidism. The CDR3 spells CASSLDWGTDTQYF. DNA for the CDR3: TGTGCCAGCAGCTTAGACTGGGGCACAGATACGCAGTATTTT.